This passage covers 20 T cell receptor beta chains from one sample sequenced in a study of blood T cell repertoires in COVID-19. The assay was immunoSEQ multiplex PCR, and TCRdb's table has in-frame clones only and misses some. This table holds more than 110,000 clones, 75% to 90% found once. Material for sequencing was PBMCs or T cells enriched from blood (not recorded which). The receptors here all came from a man in his forties or fifties who had recovered from COVID-19.

The V gene is TRBV29-1, the J gene TRBJ2-1; 12 bases line up with TRBD1. Germline assignment: CDR1 SQVTM and CDR2 ANQGSEA. Losses at the gene ends were 5 bases for V and 7 bases for J; bases not matched to a gene: 6. The CDR3 runs 14 residues. This chain's CDR3 is CSVLGGQGANEQFF. The DNA for the CDR3 is TGCAGCGTTTTGGGGGGACAGGGGGCAAATGAGCAGTTCTTC.

V and J are TRBV7-9 and TRBJ2-7; 9 nucleotides line up with TRBD1. Trimming at V came to 3 bases and at J to 13 bases, leaving 10 bases not matched to a gene. Germline lookup yields CDR1 SEHNR and CDR2 FQNEAQ (reference sequence). The CDR3 spans 13 residues. Written as DNA, the CDR3 is TGTGCCAGCAGCTTTACTGGGACAGGGTCTTTATACGTC. Its translation is CASSFTGTGSLYV.

J is TRBJ1-2 and V is TRBV10-3; D may be TRBD1 (5 bases). The germline V gene has CDR1 ENHRY and CDR2 SYGVKD. This CDR3 region has 15 residues. V was clipped by 0 bases and J by 3 bases, with 11 bases between them. CDR3 nucleotide sequence: TGTGCCATCAGTGAGTCGGCGGGGCTTGACTATGGCTACACCTTC. Translating it yields CAISESAGLDYGYTF.

The V gene is TRBV5-6, the J gene TRBJ1-2, with D unresolved. The V end was cut by 1 base, the J end by 5 bases, with 12 bases between. CDR1 SGHDT and CDR2 YYEEEE come from the germline V gene. CDR3 size: 14 residues. The CDR3 protein is CASSLSITPYGYTF. The CDR3 coding sequence is TGTGCCAGCAGCTTGAGTATAACTCCTTATGGCTACACCTTC.

The rearrangement links TRBV19 to TRBJ2-4; TRBD1 matches 11 bases. J gave up 1 base and V 6 bases, and 11 bases lay outside the gene matches. Germline V gives CDR1 LNHDA, CDR2 SQIVND (reference sequence). This CDR3 has 18 residues. CDR3 DNA sequence: TGTGCCAGTAGCCCCCGGGACAGGGGGTCGCGGGCCAAAAACATTCAGTACTTC. Amino acids: CASSPRDRGSRAKNIQYF.

CDR3 DNA sequence: TGTGCCAGCAGTTTCCGTCACAGGGCAACTAATGAAAAACTGTTTTTT. Its protein is CASSFRHRATNEKLFF. The J gene is TRBJ1-4, the V gene TRBV6-5; perhaps TRBD1 as D (6 bases). The V gene's germline CDR1 is MNHEY and CDR2 SVGAGI. V gave up 4 bases and J gave up 0 bases, with 12 bases separating them. This CDR3 is 16 amino acids long.

The chain couples TRBV15 to TRBJ2-5, with D uncertain. CDR1 is LNHNV, CDR2 YYDKDF, per germline (reference sequence). This CDR3 is built from 14 residues. V was shortened by 1 base and J by 1 base, with 7 bases between the two germline ends. The CDR3 nucleotides are TGTGCCACCAGCAGAGGTAACAGCCAAGAGACCCAGTACTTC. Translating it yields CATSRGNSQETQYF. Full variable domain (rest looked up from reference TRBV15 and TRBJ2-5): DAMVIQNPRYQVTQFGKPVTLSCSQTLNHNVMYWYQQKSSQAPKLLFHYYDKDFNNEADTPDNFQSRRPNTSFCFLDIRSPGLGDTAMYLCATSRGNSQETQYFGPGTRLLVL.

The gene calls are TRBV5-1 and TRBJ2-3; 7 nucleotides line up with TRBD2. V trimming: 4 bases; J trimming: 1 base; junction bases outside the gene matches: 3. This CDR3 has 14 residues. The germline CDR1 and CDR2 sequences are SGHRS and YFSETQ. The chain's CDR3 is CASSTSEGTDTQYF. CDR3 sequence (DNA): TGCGCCAGCAGCACTAGCGAGGGCACAGATACGCAGTATTTT.

V usage is TRBV19 and J usage is TRBJ2-1, with D tentatively TRBD1 (6 bases). The CDR3 contains 14 residues. Trimming stripped 1 base from V and 11 bases from J, with 15 bases between. Germline V lookup: CDR1 LNHDA, CDR2 SQIVND (reference sequence). The CDR3 region has the DNA TGTGCCAGTAGTATAGGGTGGGCAGGGGATAAGCAGTTCTTC. The encoded protein is CASSIGWAGDKQFF.

V is TRBV9 and J is TRBJ1-4; no clear D gene. The germline V gene has CDR1 SGDLS and CDR2 YYNGEE. The CDR3 consists of 14 residues. The germline V and J ends were trimmed by 6 bases and 8 bases, with 17 bases remaining between them. Here the CDR3 reads CASNTGEHREKLFF. DNA for the CDR3: TGTGCCAGCAACACCGGGGAACATAGGGAAAAACTGTTTTTT.

The CDR3 sequence is CATSMDREGEKLFF. In DNA, the CDR3 is TGTGCCACCAGCATGGACAGGGAGGGTGAAAAACTGTTTTTT. This chain uses TRBV15 with TRBJ1-4; 8 positions match TRBD1. This CDR3 comprises 14 residues. CDR1 LNHNV and CDR2 YYDKDF come from the germline V gene (reference sequence). Germline trimming cut 4 bases from V and 7 bases from J; bases unmatched to any gene: 5.

This chain connects TRBV27 to TRBJ2-3; TRBD2 aligns across 9 bases. J gave up 5 bases and V 3 bases, and 9 bases lay outside the gene matches. This CDR3 region has 16 residues. CDR1 is MNHEY and CDR2 is SMNVEV in the germline V gene (reference sequence). The CDR3 here is CASSFNWREGGDTQYF. The CDR3 bases are TGTGCCAGCAGTTTTAACTGGCGGGAGGGTGGAGATACGCAGTATTTT.

The chain carries TRBV27 and TRBJ2-7; D might be TRBD2 (6 bases). The CDR3 totals 14 residues. Per the germline V gene, CDR1 is MNHEY and CDR2 is SMNVEV (reference sequence). The ends were cut back, 5 bases at V and 3 bases at J, with 14 bases in the middle. The CDR3 reads CASSLKGLIYEQYF. The CDR3 bases are TGTGCCAGCAGTCTAAAGGGACTGATCTACGAGCAGTACTTC.

This clone has just one count. The chain uses TRBV11-3 and TRBJ1-1; D remains ambiguous. The length of the CDR3 is 13 residues. V gave up 3 bases and J gave up 3 bases, with 8 bases separating them. Germline loops: CDR1 SGHNT, CDR2 YENEEA. The CDR3 protein is CASSFRQDTEAFF. CDR3 DNA sequence: TGTGCCAGCAGCTTCCGACAAGACACTGAAGCTTTCTTT.

This clone has only a few counts. The rearrangement links TRBV7-2 to TRBJ1-4, with D unresolved. The CDR3 runs 15 residues. The V end was cut by 3 bases, the J end by 0 bases, with 8 bases between. Germline V lookup: CDR1 SGHTA, CDR2 FQGNSA. CDR3 nucleotides: TGTGCCAGCAGCTTCGACTCGGCAACTAATGAAAAACTGTTTTTT. It yields the protein CASSFDSATNEKLFF.

The genes are TRBV18 and TRBJ1-3; TRBD1 matches at 7 bases. The V gene's germline CDR1 is KGHSH and CDR2 LQKENI. This CDR3 comprises 16 residues. V lost 3 bases, J lost 1 base, and 6 bases stayed unmatched. The CDR3 nucleotides read TGTGCCAGCTCACCTGACAGGGTACGGTCTGGAAACACCATATATTTT. Translation gives CASSPDRVRSGNTIYF. The whole variable domain, filled in from reference TRBV18 and TRBJ1-3, reads NAGVMQNPRHLVRRRGQEARLRCSPMKGHSHVYWYRQLPEEGLKFMVYLQKENIIDESGMPKERFSAEFPKEGPSILRIQQVVRGDSAAYFCASSPDRVRSGNTIYFGEGSWLTVV.

The chain has TRBV5-1 and TRBJ1-4; D possibly corresponds to TRBD1 (6 bases). From germline, CDR1 is SGHRS and CDR2 YFSETQ. V lost 0 bases, J lost 6 bases, and 9 bases lay in between. This CDR3 region has 14 residues. The CDR3 bases are TGCGCCAGCAGCTTGGGGTACAGGGATGAAAAACTGTTTTTT. The encoded protein is CASSLGYRDEKLFF.

The chain employs TRBV5-1 and TRBJ1-5; tentative D call: TRBD1 (6 bases). The CDR3 contains 14 residues. Germline CDR1 and CDR2: SGHRS and YFSETQ. Trimming took off 3 bases at V and 8 bases at J, with 15 bases between the two ends. The CDR3 sequence: CASSSGVFSEPQHF. In DNA, the CDR3 is TGCGCCAGCAGCTCAGGGGTCTTTTCGGAGCCCCAGCATTTT.

V usage is TRBV4-3 and J usage is TRBJ1-4; 7 bases agree with TRBD1. CDR1 and CDR2 from the germline V gene are LGHNA and YSLEER. The CDR3 is made up of 15 amino acids. V dropped 4 bases and J dropped 3; count of bases not matched to a gene: 5. The CDR3 DNA reads as TGCGCCAGCAGCCGCCTGACAGGGTCTAATGAAAAACTGTTTTTT. This translates into CASSRLTGSNEKLFF.

The chain recombines TRBV14 with TRBJ1-5; D remains ambiguous. Trimming shortened V by 0 bases and J by 5 bases, and 5 bases separated the two germline ends. Germline CDR1 reads SGHDN; CDR2 reads FVKESK. The CDR3 runs to 13 residues. CDR3 region: CASSQDRYQPQHF. The DNA for the CDR3 is TGTGCCAGCAGCCAAGACAGGTATCAGCCCCAGCATTTT.